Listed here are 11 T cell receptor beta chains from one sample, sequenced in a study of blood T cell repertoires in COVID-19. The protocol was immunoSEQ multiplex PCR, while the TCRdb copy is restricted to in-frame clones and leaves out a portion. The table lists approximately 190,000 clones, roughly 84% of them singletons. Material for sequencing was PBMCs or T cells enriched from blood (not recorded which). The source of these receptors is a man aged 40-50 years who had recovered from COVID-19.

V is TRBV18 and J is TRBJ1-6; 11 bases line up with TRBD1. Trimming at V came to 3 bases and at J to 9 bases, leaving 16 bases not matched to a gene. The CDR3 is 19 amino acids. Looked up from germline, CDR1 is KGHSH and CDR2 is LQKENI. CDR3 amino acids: CASSPAGTGGFVGFSPLHF. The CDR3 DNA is TGTGCCAGCTCACCTGCCGGGACAGGGGGTTTTGTGGGTTTTTCACCCCTCCACTTT.

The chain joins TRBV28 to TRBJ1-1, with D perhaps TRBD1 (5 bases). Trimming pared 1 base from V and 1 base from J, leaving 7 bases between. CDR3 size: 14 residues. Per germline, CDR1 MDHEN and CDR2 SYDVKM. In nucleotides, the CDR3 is TGTGCCAGCAGTTTATCCGGGGGGAACACTGAAGCTTTCTTT. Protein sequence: CASSLSGGNTEAFF.

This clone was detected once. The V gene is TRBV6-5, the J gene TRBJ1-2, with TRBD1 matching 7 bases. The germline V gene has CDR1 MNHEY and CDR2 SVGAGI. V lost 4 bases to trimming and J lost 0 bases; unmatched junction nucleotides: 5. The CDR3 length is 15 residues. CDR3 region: CASSWSQGTNYGYTF. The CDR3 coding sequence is TGTGCCAGCAGTTGGTCACAGGGGACTAACTATGGCTACACCTTC.

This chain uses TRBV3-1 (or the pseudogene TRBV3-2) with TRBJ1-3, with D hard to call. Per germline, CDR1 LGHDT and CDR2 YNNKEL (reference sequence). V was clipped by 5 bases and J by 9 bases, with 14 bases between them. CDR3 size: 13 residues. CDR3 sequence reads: CASSYHAPVTIYF. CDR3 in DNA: TGTGCCAGCAGCTACCATGCCCCGGTCACCATATATTTT.

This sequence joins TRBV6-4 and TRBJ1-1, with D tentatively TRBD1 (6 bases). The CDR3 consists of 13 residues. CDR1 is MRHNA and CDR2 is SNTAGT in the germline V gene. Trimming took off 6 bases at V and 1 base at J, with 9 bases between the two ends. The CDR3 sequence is CASRTQGNTEAFF. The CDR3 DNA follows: TGTGCCAGCAGGACACAGGGGAACACTGAAGCTTTCTTT.

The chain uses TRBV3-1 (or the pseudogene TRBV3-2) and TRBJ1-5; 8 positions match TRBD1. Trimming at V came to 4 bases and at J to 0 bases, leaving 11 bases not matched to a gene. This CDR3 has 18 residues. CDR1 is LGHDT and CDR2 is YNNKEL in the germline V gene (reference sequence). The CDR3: CASSPAAVRGLSNQPQHF. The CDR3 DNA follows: TGTGCCAGCAGCCCCGCGGCGGTCAGGGGGCTTAGCAATCAGCCCCAGCATTTT.

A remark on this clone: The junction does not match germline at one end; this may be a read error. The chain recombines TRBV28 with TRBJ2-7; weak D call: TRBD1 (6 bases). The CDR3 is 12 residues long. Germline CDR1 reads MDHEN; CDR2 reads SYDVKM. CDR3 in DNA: TGTGCCAGCACTTTGACAGGCCGTGGTCAGGTCTTC. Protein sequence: CASTLTGRGQVF.

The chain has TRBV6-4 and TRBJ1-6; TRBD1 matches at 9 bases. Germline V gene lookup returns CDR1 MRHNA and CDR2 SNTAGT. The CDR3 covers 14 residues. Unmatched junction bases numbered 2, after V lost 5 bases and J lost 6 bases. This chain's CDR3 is CASSLQGANSPLHF. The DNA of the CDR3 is TGTGCCAGCAGTTTACAGGGGGCTAATTCACCCCTCCACTTT.

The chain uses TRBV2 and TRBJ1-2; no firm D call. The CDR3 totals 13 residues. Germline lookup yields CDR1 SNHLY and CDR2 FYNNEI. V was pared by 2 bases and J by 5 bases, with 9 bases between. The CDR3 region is CASSERWRYGYTF. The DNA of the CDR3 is TGTGCCAGCAGTGAAAGGTGGAGGTATGGCTACACCTTC.

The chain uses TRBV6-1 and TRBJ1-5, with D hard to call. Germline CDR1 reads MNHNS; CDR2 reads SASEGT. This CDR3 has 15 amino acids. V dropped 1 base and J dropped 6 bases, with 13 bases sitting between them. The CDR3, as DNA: TGTGCCAGCAGTGAAGTTCCCGGGGAGGGTCAGCCCCAGCATTTT. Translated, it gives CASSEVPGEGQPQHF.

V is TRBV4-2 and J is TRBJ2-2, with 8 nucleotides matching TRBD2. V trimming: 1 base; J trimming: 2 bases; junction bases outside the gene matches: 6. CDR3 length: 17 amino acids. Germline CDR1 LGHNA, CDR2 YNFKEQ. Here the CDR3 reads CASSQVQGLENTGELFF. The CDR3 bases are TGTGCCAGCAGCCAAGTACAGGGACTAGAAAACACCGGGGAGCTGTTTTTT.